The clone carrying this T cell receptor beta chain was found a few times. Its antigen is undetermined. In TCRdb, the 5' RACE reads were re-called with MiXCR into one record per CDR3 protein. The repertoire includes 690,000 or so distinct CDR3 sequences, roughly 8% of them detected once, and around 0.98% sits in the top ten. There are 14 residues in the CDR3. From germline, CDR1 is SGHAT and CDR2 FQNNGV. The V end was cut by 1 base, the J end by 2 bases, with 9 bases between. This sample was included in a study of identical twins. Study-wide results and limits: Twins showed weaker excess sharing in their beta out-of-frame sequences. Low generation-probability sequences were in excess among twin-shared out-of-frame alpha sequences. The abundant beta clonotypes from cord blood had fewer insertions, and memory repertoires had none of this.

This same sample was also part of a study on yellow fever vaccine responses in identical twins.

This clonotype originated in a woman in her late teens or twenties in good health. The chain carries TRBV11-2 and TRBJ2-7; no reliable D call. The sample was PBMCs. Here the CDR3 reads CASSLVWGTYEQYF. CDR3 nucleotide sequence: TGTGCCAGCAGCTTAGTGTGGGGAACCTACGAGCAGTACTTC.